This is a list of T cell receptor beta chains from one sample in a study of Ad26.COV2.S vaccination and SARS-CoV-2 variants. Assay: immunoSEQ multiplex PCR; the TCRdb copy retains only in-frame clones and omits some. The table includes 300,000 to 400,000 clones, around four fifths detected once. The input for sequencing was peripheral blood, taken in a trial of Ad26.COV2.S vaccine versus placebo. These receptors all come from a person between 18 and 59 years old who received the Ad26.COV2.S COVID-19 vaccine or a placebo. Each CDR3 is given with its conserved first and last residue. The order of the fields is J gene, clone size, D gene, V gene, CDR3 DNA, CDR3 protein. The D gene is left open where the match is weak. Clone size, where shown, is once, few, many, or a class for clones that have expanded.

J gene: TRBJ1-2; clone size: NA; D gene: TRBD1; V gene: TRBV28; CDR3 DNA: TGTGCCAGCAGTCGAGGGGGCGTCGGGTATGGCTACACCTTC; CDR3 protein: CASSRGGVGYGYTF
J gene: TRBJ1-5; clone size: NA; D gene: NA; V gene: TRBV28; CDR3 DNA: TGTGCCAGCAGTTTTAGGGGAGTCAGGGGCTATCAGCCCCAGCATTTT; CDR3 protein: CASSFRGVRGYQPQHF
J gene: TRBJ2-3; clone size: few; D gene: TRBD2; V gene: TRBV11-2; CDR3 DNA: TGTGCCAGCAGTCTTAGGAGAGGGACTAGCGCAGATACGCAGTATTTT; CDR3 protein: CASSLRRGTSADTQYF
J gene: TRBJ1-2; clone size: once; D gene: NA; V gene: TRBV7-6; CDR3 DNA: TGTGCCAGCAGCAGCGGACTTCTGGGCTACACCTTC; CDR3 protein: CASSSGLLGYTF
J gene: TRBJ1-2; clone size: NA; D gene: TRBD1; V gene: TRBV10-3; CDR3 DNA: TGTGCCATCAGTGGGTCCCGGGGACAGCCTTTGGACTATGGCTACACCTTC; CDR3 protein: CAISGSRGQPLDYGYTF
J gene: TRBJ1-4; clone size: NA; D gene: TRBD1; V gene: TRBV19; CDR3 DNA: TGTGCCAGTAGTTCCCGCCTCGGACAGGTGATGACTAATGAAAAACTGTTTTTT; CDR3 protein: CASSSRLGQVMTNEKLFF
J gene: TRBJ1-6; clone size: NA; D gene: NA; V gene: TRBV29-1; CDR3 DNA: TGCAGCGTTAAAGTAGGGGGGGTAGGTTCACCCCTCCACTTT; CDR3 protein: CSVKVGGVGSPLHF
J gene: TRBJ1-3; clone size: NA; D gene: NA; V gene: TRBV28; CDR3 DNA: TGTGCCAGCAGCCCGACAGGCGGAAACACCATATATTTT; CDR3 protein: CASSPTGGNTIYF
J gene: TRBJ1-1; clone size: few; D gene: NA; V gene: TRBV7-8; CDR3 DNA: TGTGCCAGCAGCTCACAGGGACCGGACACTGAAGCTTTCTTT; CDR3 protein: CASSSQGPDTEAFF
J gene: TRBJ1-2; clone size: NA; D gene: NA; V gene: TRBV5-4; CDR3 DNA: TGTGCCAGCAGCTTGCCAGGTAAAGCTAACTATGGCTACACCTTC; CDR3 protein: CASSLPGKANYGYTF
J gene: TRBJ2-2; clone size: once; D gene: NA; V gene: TRBV6-6; CDR3 DNA: TGTGCCAGCAGTCTCACAGGAGCGAACACCGGGGAGCTGTTTTTT; CDR3 protein: CASSLTGANTGELFF
J gene: TRBJ2-3; clone size: NA; D gene: TRBD2; V gene: TRBV30; CDR3 DNA: TGTGCCTTTCTACCCATAGCGGGGGGGCCAGATACGCAGTATTTT; CDR3 protein: CAFLPIAGGPDTQYF
J gene: TRBJ2-3; clone size: NA; D gene: TRBD2; V gene: TRBV7-3; CDR3 DNA: TGTGCCAGCAGCTTAAAAGGCGGACTAGCAACTAGCACAGATACGCAGTATTTT; CDR3 protein: CASSLKGGLATSTDTQYF
J gene: TRBJ2-7; clone size: NA; D gene: TRBD2; V gene: TRBV11-1; CDR3 DNA: TGTGCCAGCAGACGGGGGGTCTCCTACGAGCAGTACTTC; CDR3 protein: CASRRGVSYEQYF
J gene: TRBJ1-1; clone size: once; D gene: NA; V gene: TRBV6-1; CDR3 DNA: TGTGCCAGCAGTGAAAGATTGTTAGTGGGCACTGAAGCTTTCTTT; CDR3 protein: CASSERLLVGTEAFF
J gene: TRBJ2-2; clone size: few; D gene: NA; V gene: TRBV6-4; CDR3 DNA: TGTGCCAGCAGTGACGCAGGCGCCGGGGAGCTGTTTTTT; CDR3 protein: CASSDAGAGELFF
J gene: TRBJ2-7; clone size: NA; D gene: TRBD1; V gene: TRBV7-9; CDR3 DNA: TGTGCCAGCAGCACTCGGACAGGGATGAACTACGAGCAGTACTTC; CDR3 protein: CASSTRTGMNYEQYF
J gene: TRBJ2-2; clone size: NA; D gene: TRBD1; V gene: TRBV24-1; CDR3 DNA: TGTGCCACCAGTGATCGACAGGGCGGGGAGCTGTTTTTT; CDR3 protein: CATSDRQGGELFF
J gene: TRBJ1-2; clone size: NA; D gene: NA; V gene: TRBV10-3; CDR3 DNA: TGTGCCATCAGCCTTACAGCTTACTATGGCTACACCTTC; CDR3 protein: CAISLTAYYGYTF
J gene: TRBJ1-1; clone size: NA; D gene: TRBD1; V gene: TRBV6-1; CDR3 DNA: TGTGCCAGCAGAGAATCCGGGACAGGGTTTAGGGGCACTGAAGCTTTCTTT; CDR3 protein: CASRESGTGFRGTEAFF
J gene: TRBJ2-1; clone size: NA; D gene: TRBD2; V gene: TRBV5-1; CDR3 DNA: TGCGCCAGCAGAACTAGCGGGGCGTACAATGAGCAGTTCTTC; CDR3 protein: CASRTSGAYNEQFF
J gene: TRBJ2-2; clone size: once; D gene: NA; V gene: TRBV9; CDR3 DNA: TGTGCCAGCAGCAAACCCCTACGGGGCCAAAACACCGGGGAGCTGTTTTTT; CDR3 protein: CASSKPLRGQNTGELFF
J gene: TRBJ2-5; clone size: NA; D gene: TRBD2; V gene: TRBV9; CDR3 DNA: TGTGCCAGCAGCGTAGGGACTAGCGGGGGGTTCGAGACCCAGTACTTC; CDR3 protein: CASSVGTSGGFETQYF
J gene: TRBJ1-2; clone size: once; D gene: NA; V gene: TRBV28; CDR3 DNA: TGTGCCAGCAGTCAACAGAGCGCGAGCTATGGCTACACCTTC; CDR3 protein: CASSQQSASYGYTF
J gene: TRBJ2-4; clone size: NA; D gene: NA; V gene: TRBV5-6; CDR3 DNA: TGTGCCAGCAGCTTGATCGGAAACATTCAGTACTTC; CDR3 protein: CASSLIGNIQYF
J gene: TRBJ1-3; clone size: NA; D gene: NA; V gene: TRBV7-2; CDR3 DNA: TGTGCCAGCAGCCCTCAGACTTCTGGAAACACCATATATTTT; CDR3 protein: CASSPQTSGNTIYF
J gene: TRBJ2-6; clone size: NA; D gene: NA; V gene: TRBV28; CDR3 DNA: TGTGCCAGCAGTTTGGAAGACAGACCACCCTCTGGGGCCAACGTCCTGACTTTC; CDR3 protein: CASSLEDRPPSGANVLTF
J gene: TRBJ2-1; clone size: NA; D gene: TRBD2; V gene: TRBV18; CDR3 DNA: TGTGCCAGCTCACCAGCGGGATCGGGGGGGGCCTACAATGAGCAGTTCTTC; CDR3 protein: CASSPAGSGGAYNEQFF
J gene: TRBJ1-4; clone size: few; D gene: TRBD1; V gene: TRBV30; CDR3 DNA: TGTGCCTGGAGTGTACTTAGGGGACAGGGGCACGAAAAACTGTTTTTT; CDR3 protein: CAWSVLRGQGHEKLFF
J gene: TRBJ1-4; clone size: NA; D gene: TRBD1; V gene: TRBV28; CDR3 DNA: TGTGCCAGCAGGGATAGACAGGGGGGGGATAATGAAAAACTGTTTTTT; CDR3 protein: CASRDRQGGDNEKLFF
J gene: TRBJ2-1; clone size: NA; D gene: TRBD1; V gene: TRBV6-2/TRBV6-3; CDR3 DNA: TGTGCCAGCAGTGACAGGGGCCCCTACAATGAGCAGTTCTTC; CDR3 protein: CASSDRGPYNEQFF
J gene: TRBJ1-1; clone size: few; D gene: NA; V gene: TRBV7-9; CDR3 DNA: TGTGCCAGCAGCCCCACCGCAAGGAACACTGAAGCTTTCTTT; CDR3 protein: CASSPTARNTEAFF
J gene: TRBJ1-1; clone size: NA; D gene: NA; V gene: TRBV7-9; CDR3 DNA: TGTGCCAGCAGACGTACAGGGTTACCGATCGCTGAAGCTTTCTTT; CDR3 protein: CASRRTGLPIAEAFF
J gene: TRBJ1-1; clone size: NA; D gene: TRBD1; V gene: TRBV7-9; CDR3 DNA: TGTGCCAGCAGCCCTGACAGGGGGCGGGACACTGAAGCTTTCTTT; CDR3 protein: CASSPDRGRDTEAFF
J gene: TRBJ2-7; clone size: NA; D gene: NA; V gene: TRBV30; CDR3 DNA: TGTGCCTGGAGTGTATCGGAAGTTAGCCCGAAATCCTACGAGCAGTACTTC; CDR3 protein: CAWSVSEVSPKSYEQYF
J gene: TRBJ2-7; clone size: NA; D gene: NA; V gene: TRBV5-1; CDR3 DNA: TGCGCCAGCAGCTTGGACTTGGGAGTCTACGAGCAGTACTTC; CDR3 protein: CASSLDLGVYEQYF
J gene: TRBJ2-1; clone size: NA; D gene: NA; V gene: TRBV7-2; CDR3 DNA: TGTGCCAGCAGCTTAGCTCGCGGGTATAGGAATGAGCAGTTCTTC; CDR3 protein: CASSLARGYRNEQFF
J gene: TRBJ2-2; clone size: NA; D gene: NA; V gene: TRBV5-1; CDR3 DNA: TGCGCCAGCAGCTTGTCTGCACCAACCTCCTCCTTCAACACCGGGGAGCTGTTTTTT; CDR3 protein: CASSLSAPTSSFNTGELFF
J gene: TRBJ1-4; clone size: NA; D gene: TRBD1; V gene: TRBV14; CDR3 DNA: TGTGCCAGCAGCGGAAGACAGGGAACTAATGAAAAACTGTTTTTT; CDR3 protein: CASSGRQGTNEKLFF
J gene: TRBJ2-3; clone size: NA; D gene: NA; V gene: TRBV28; CDR3 DNA: TGTGCCACCCGAACGGCTAACACAGATACGCAGTATTTT; CDR3 protein: CATRTANTDTQYF
J gene: TRBJ2-1; clone size: NA; D gene: NA; V gene: TRBV7-2; CDR3 DNA: TGTGCCAGCAGCCTCGACGATTTTTCCTACAATGAGCAGTTCTTC; CDR3 protein: CASSLDDFSYNEQFF
J gene: TRBJ1-5; clone size: NA; D gene: NA; V gene: TRBV7-9; CDR3 DNA: TGTGCCAGCAGCCGCGGGGGGGACTATAGCAATCAGCCCCAGCATTTT; CDR3 protein: CASSRGGDYSNQPQHF
J gene: TRBJ2-1; clone size: NA; D gene: NA; V gene: TRBV5-1; CDR3 DNA: TGCGCCAGCAGCTTGGATGGCAATGAGCAGTTCTTC; CDR3 protein: CASSLDGNEQFF
J gene: TRBJ2-2; clone size: NA; D gene: NA; V gene: TRBV15; CDR3 DNA: TGTGCCACCAGCAGAGATCTAGCAGGGCCCCCCGGGCTGTTTTTT; CDR3 protein: CATSRDLAGPPGLFF
J gene: TRBJ2-1; clone size: NA; D gene: NA; V gene: TRBV19; CDR3 DNA: TGTGCCAGTAGTAGGCTAGACCGCAGCTCCTACAATGAGCAGTTCTTC; CDR3 protein: CASSRLDRSSYNEQFF
J gene: TRBJ2-2; clone size: NA; D gene: TRBD1; V gene: TRBV30; CDR3 DNA: TGTGCCTGGACTAAGACAGGGGCCGGGGAGCTGTTTTTT; CDR3 protein: CAWTKTGAGELFF